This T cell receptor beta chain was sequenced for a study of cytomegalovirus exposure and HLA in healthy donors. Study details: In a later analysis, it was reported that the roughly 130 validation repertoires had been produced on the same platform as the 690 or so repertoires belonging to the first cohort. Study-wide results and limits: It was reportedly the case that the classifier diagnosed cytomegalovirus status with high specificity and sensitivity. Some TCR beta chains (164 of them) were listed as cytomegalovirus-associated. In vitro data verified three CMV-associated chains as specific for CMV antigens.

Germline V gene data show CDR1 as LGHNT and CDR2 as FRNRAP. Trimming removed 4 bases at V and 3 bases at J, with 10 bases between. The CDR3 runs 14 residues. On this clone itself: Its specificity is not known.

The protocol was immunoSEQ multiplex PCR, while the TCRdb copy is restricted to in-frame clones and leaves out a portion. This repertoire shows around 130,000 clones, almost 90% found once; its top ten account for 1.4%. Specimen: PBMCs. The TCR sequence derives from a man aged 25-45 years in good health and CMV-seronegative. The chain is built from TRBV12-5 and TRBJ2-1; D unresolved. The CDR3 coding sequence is TGTGCTAGTGGTTCCGAGGTGGGCTACAATGAGCAGTTCTTC. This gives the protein CASGSEVGYNEQFF.